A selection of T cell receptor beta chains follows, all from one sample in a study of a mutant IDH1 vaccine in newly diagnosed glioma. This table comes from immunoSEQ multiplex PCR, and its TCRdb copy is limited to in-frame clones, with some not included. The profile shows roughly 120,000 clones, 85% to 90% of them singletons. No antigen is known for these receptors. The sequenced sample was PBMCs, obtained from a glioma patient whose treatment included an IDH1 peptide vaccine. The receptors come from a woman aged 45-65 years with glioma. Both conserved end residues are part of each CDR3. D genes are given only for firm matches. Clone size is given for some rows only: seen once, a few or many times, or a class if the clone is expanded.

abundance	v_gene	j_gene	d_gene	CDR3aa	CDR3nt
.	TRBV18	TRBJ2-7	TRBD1	CASSPTDGQAYEQYF	TGTGCCAGCTCACCAACGGATGGACAGGCCTACGAGCAGTACTTC
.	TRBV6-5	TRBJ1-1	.	CASSWSGLNTEAFF	TGTGCCAGCAGTTGGTCAGGGCTGAACACTGAAGCTTTCTTT
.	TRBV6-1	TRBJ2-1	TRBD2	CASLTSGGFSNEQFF	TGTGCCAGCTTAACTAGCGGGGGTTTTTCCAATGAGCAGTTCTTC
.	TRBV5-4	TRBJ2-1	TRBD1	CASSGTGTGVYNEQFF	TGTGCCAGCAGCGGTACCGGGACAGGGGTTTACAATGAGCAGTTCTTC
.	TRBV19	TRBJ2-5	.	CASSINPGPQETQYF	TGTGCCAGTAGTATAAATCCAGGGCCGCAAGAGACCCAGTACTTC
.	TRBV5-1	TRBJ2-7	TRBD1	CASSLDRGEQYF	TGCGCCAGCAGCCTAGACAGGGGCGAGCAGTACTTC
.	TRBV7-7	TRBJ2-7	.	CASSLNYYSYEQYF	TGTGCCAGCAGCTTAAACTACTACTCCTACGAGCAGTACTTC
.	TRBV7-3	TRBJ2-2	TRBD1	CASSRQGPGELFF	TGTGCCAGCAGCCGACAGGGTCCCGGGGAGCTGTTTTTT
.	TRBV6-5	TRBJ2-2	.	CASSYSPALTGELFF	TGTGCCAGCAGTTACTCTCCAGCCCTCACCGGGGAGCTGTTTTTT
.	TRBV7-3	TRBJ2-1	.	CASSLSGGTNYNEQFF	TGTGCCAGCAGCTTAAGTGGCGGGACAAACTACAATGAGCAGTTCTTC
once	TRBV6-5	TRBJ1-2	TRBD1	CAIRDRANYGYTF	TGTGCCATCAGAGACAGGGCGAACTATGGCTACACCTTC
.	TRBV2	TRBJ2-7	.	CASSEGTGSYEQYF	TGTGCCAGCAGTGAAGGGACGGGTTCCTACGAGCAGTACTTC
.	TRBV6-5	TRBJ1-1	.	CASKKTRNTEAFF	TGTGCCAGCAAAAAGACAAGGAACACTGAAGCTTTCTTT
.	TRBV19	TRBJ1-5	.	CASHGGGMSNQPQHF	TGTGCCAGTCACGGGGGGGGTATGAGCAATCAGCCCCAGCATTTT
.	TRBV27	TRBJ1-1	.	CASSSGQFDTEAFF	TGTGCCAGCAGTTCCGGACAGTTTGACACTGAAGCTTTCTTT
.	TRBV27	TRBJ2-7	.	CASSLTVGRYEQYF	TGTGCCAGCAGTTTAACGGTGGGACGCTACGAGCAGTACTTC
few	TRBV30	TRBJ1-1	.	CAWSKRNTEAFF	TGTGCCTGGAGTAAACGGAACACTGAAGCTTTCTTT
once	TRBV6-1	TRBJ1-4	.	CASSEEDGSNEKLFF	TGTGCCAGCAGTGAAGAAGACGGATCTAATGAAAAACTGTTTTTT
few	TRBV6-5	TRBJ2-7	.	CASSEGHLGSYEQYF	TGTGCCAGCAGCGAGGGACACCTAGGCTCCTACGAGCAGTACTTC
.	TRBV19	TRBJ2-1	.	CASSIGQGLANEQFF	TGTGCCAGTAGTATAGGGCAGGGGTTGGCAAATGAGCAGTTCTTC
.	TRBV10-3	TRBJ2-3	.	CAIRPFGASTDTQYF	TGTGCCATCAGGCCCTTTGGGGCTAGCACAGATACGCAGTATTTT
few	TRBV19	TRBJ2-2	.	CASNRRPGELFF	TGTGCCAGCAACAGGCGTCCCGGGGAGCTGTTTTTT
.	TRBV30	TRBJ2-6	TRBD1	CAWGTGGRSGANVLTF	TGTGCCTGGGGCACAGGGGGTCGCTCTGGGGCCAACGTCCTGACTTTC
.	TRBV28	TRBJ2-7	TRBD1	CASSQGQGTYEQYF	TGTGCCAGCAGTCAAGGACAGGGGACCTACGAGCAGTACTTC
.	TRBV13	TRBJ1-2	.	CASSFAHQNYGYTF	TGTGCCAGCAGCTTTGCGCACCAGAACTATGGCTACACCTTC
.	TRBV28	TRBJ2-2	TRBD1	CASSLWGQSLNTGELFF	TGTGCCAGCAGTTTATGGGGACAGTCCTTGAACACCGGGGAGCTGTTTTTT
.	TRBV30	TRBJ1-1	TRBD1	CAWDRGLGGNTEAFF	TGTGCCTGGGATAGGGGGCTTGGGGGAAACACTGAAGCTTTCTTT
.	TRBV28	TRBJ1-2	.	CASSLETGRGYTF	TGTGCCAGCAGTTTAGAAACAGGCCGGGGCTACACCTTC
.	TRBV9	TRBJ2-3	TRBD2	CASSGGWTSRTDTQYF	TGTGCCAGCAGCGGGGGGTGGACTAGCCGCACAGATACGCAGTATTTT
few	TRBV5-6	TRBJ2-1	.	CASSVTVASNEQFF	TGTGCCAGCAGCGTGACGGTAGCGAGCAATGAGCAGTTCTTC
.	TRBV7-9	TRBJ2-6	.	CASRQTGTPGANVLTF	TGTGCCAGCAGGCAAACAGGGACTCCTGGGGCCAACGTCCTGACTTTC
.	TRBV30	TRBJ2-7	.	CASSHGGQSSYEQYF	TGTGCCTCCTCCCACGGGGGACAATCCTCCTACGAGCAGTACTTC
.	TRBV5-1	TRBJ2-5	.	CASSSTSIQETQYF	TGCGCCAGCAGCTCCACTAGCATACAAGAGACCCAGTACTTC
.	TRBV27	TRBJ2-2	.	CASGRTGELFF	TGTGCCAGCGGGAGGACCGGGGAGCTGTTTTTT
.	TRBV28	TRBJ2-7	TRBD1	CASSSGTGGEGEQYF	TGTGCCAGCAGTTCCGGGACAGGGGGGGAAGGGGAGCAGTACTTC
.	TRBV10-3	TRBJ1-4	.	CAISPGTNEKLFF	TGTGCCATCAGTCCGGGGACTAATGAAAAACTGTTTTTT
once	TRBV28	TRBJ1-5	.	CASTTPEPNQPQHF	TGTGCCAGCACCACCCCGGAGCCCAATCAGCCCCAGCATTTT
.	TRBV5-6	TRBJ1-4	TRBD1	CASSLRGGGEKLFF	TGTGCCAGCAGCTTGAGAGGGGGCGGTGAAAAACTGTTTTTT
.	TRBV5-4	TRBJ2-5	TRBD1	CASSWTGQETQYF	TGTGCCAGCAGCTGGACAGGTCAAGAGACCCAGTACTTC
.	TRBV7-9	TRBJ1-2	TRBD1	CASSLTQGTLYGYTF	TGTGCCAGCAGCCTTACACAGGGGACCCTCTATGGCTACACCTTC
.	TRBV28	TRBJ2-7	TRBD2	CASSLGGRGYEQYF	TGTGCCAGCAGTTTAGGTGGGAGGGGTTACGAGCAGTACTTC
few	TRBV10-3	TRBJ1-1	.	CAISVKPNTEAFF	TGTGCCATCAGCGTTAAGCCGAACACTGAAGCTTTCTTT
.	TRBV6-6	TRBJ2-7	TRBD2	CASSSGTSVPLGEQYF	TGTGCCAGCAGTTCCGGGACTAGCGTGCCACTGGGGGAGCAGTACTTC
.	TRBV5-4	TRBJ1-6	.	CASSLVAGRNSPLHF	TGTGCCAGCAGCTTGGTGGCGGGAAGAAATTCACCCCTCCACTTT
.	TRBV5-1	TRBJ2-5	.	CASSPPLGYQETQYF	TGCGCCAGCAGCCCTCCCCTAGGATACCAAGAGACCCAGTACTTC
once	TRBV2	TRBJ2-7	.	CASSKTYEQYF	TGTGCCAGCAGTAAAACCTACGAGCAGTACTTC
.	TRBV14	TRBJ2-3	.	CASSPWRVTDTQYF	TGTGCCAGCAGCCCATGGAGGGTCACAGATACGCAGTATTTT
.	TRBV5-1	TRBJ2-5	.	CASSLGSRLETQYF	TGCGCCAGCAGCTTGGGCTCTAGGCTCGAGACCCAGTACTTC
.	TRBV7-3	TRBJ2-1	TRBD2	CASSPGLAVYNEQFF	TGTGCCAGCAGCCCCGGACTAGCGGTATACAATGAGCAGTTCTTC
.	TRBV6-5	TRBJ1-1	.	CASSWTVQNTEAFF	TGTGCCAGCAGCTGGACAGTTCAGAACACTGAAGCTTTCTTT
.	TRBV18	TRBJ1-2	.	CASSPSRTQGYGYTF	TGTGCCAGCTCACCAAGCCGGACTCAGGGTTATGGCTACACCTTC
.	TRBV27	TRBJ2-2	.	CASTSQGSVPGELFF	TGTGCCAGCACCTCCCAGGGATCAGTGCCCGGGGAGCTGTTTTTT
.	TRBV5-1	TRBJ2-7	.	CASSLAAPSTYEQYF	TGCGCCAGCAGCTTGGCGGCCCCCAGCACCTACGAGCAGTACTTC
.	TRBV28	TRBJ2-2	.	CASSFSGLNTGELFF	TGTGCCAGCAGTTTCTCGGGCCTGAACACCGGGGAGCTGTTTTTT
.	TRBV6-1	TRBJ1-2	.	CASSDGLGINYGYTF	TGTGCCAGCAGTGATGGTCTGGGGATTAACTATGGCTACACCTTC
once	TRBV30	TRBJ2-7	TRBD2	CAWRGRDYEQYF	TGTGCCTGGCGAGGGAGGGATTACGAGCAGTACTTC
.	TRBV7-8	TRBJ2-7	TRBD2	CASRTTSGSPLHEQYF	TGTGCCAGCAGGACGACTAGCGGGAGCCCTCTCCACGAGCAGTACTTC
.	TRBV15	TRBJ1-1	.	CATSRDLGGVDTEAFF	TGTGCCACCAGCAGAGATCTGGGGGGGGTGGACACTGAAGCTTTCTTT
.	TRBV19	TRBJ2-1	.	CASSMRAGKPYNEQFF	TGTGCCAGTAGTATGAGGGCAGGTAAACCCTACAATGAGCAGTTCTTC
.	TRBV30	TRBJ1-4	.	CAWSVQAGRVTNEKLFF	TGTGCCTGGAGTGTACAGGCAGGGAGGGTAACTAATGAAAAACTGTTTTTT